Sequencing of this T cell receptor (beta chain) was carried out in a study of cytomegalovirus exposure and HLA in healthy donors. Findings and caveats of the study: Generally TCR sequences proved uncommon, though certain public TCRs appeared in numerous donors.

The germline V gene has CDR1 SGHTA and CDR2 FQGTGA. The CDR3 covers 13 residues. V was clipped by 5 bases and J by 0 bases; unmatched bases: 1. PCR used 60 Vbeta primers and 13 Jbeta primers. TCRdb keeps only in-frame clones here, not all; method: immunoSEQ multiplex PCR. The table records about 110,000 clones, roughly 80% of them present only once. As regards this clone: Its target is unknown.

The chain has TRBV7-3 and TRBJ2-7; 7 bases match TRBD2. This TCR derives from a man aged 25 to 45 in good health and CMV-seronegative. The sequencing sample was made of PBMCs. The CDR3 bases are TGTGCCAGCAGCCCTAGCGGCTCCTACGAGCAGTACTTC. Translating gives CASSPSGSYEQYF.